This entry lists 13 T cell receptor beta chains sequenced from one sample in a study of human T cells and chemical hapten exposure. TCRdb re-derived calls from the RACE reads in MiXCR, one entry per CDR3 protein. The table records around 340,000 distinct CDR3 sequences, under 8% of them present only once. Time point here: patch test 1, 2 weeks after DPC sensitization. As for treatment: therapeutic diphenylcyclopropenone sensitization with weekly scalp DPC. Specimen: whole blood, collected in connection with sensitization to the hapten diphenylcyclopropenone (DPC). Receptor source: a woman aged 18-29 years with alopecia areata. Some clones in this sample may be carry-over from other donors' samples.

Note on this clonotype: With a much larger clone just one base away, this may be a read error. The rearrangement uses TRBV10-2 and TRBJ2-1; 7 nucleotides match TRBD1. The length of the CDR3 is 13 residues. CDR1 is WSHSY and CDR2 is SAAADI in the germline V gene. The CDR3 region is CASYRGPYNEQSF. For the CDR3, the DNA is TGCGCCAGCTACAGGGGACCCTACAATGAGCAGTCCTTC.

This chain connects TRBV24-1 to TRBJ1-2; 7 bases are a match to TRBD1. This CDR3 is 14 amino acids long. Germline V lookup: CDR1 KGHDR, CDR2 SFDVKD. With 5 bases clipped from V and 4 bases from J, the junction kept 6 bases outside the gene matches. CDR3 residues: CATSGQTGSYGYTF. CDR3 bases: TGTGCCACCAGTGGGCAGACAGGGAGCTATGGCTACACCTTC.

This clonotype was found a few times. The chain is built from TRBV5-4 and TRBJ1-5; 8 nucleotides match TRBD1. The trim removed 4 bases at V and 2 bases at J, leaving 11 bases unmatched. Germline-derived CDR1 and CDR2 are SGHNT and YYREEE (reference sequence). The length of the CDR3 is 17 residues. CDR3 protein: CASSPQGASFCNQPQHF. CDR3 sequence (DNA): TGTGCCAGCAGCCCCCAGGGGGCGAGTTTTTGCAATCAGCCCCAGCATTTT.

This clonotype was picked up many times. The CDR3 bases are TGTGCCAGCAGCCGCAGGGGGAAGAGTGCCCAAGAGACCCAGTACTTC. This codes for CASSRRGKSAQETQYF. This chain connects TRBV14 to TRBJ2-5; TRBD1 aligns across 7 bases. Germline assignment: CDR1 SGHDN and CDR2 FVKESK. With V trimmed by 4 bases and J by 1 base, 9 bases remained unmatched. The CDR3 length is 16 residues.

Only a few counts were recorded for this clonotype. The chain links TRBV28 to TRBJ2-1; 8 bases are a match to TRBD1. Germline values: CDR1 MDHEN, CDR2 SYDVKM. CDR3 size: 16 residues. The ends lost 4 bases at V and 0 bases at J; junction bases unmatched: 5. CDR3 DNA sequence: TGTGCCAGCAGTTGGGACAGGTCCTTCTCCTACAATGAGCAGTTCTTC. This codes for CASSWDRSFSYNEQFF.

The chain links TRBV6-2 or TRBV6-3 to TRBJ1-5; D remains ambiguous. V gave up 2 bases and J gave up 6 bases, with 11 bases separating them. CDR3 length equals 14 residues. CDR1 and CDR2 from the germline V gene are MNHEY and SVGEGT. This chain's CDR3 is CASSYTAGIQPQHF. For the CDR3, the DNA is TGTGCCAGCAGTTACACGGCCGGAATTCAGCCCCAGCATTTT.

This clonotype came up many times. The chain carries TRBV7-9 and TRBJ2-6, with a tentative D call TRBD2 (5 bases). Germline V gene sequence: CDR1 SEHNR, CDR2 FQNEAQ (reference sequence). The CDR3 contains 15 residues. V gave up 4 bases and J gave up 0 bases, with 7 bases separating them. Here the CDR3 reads CASSSGDSGANVLTF. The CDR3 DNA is TGTGCCAGCAGCTCCGGGGACTCTGGGGCCAACGTCCTGACTTTC.

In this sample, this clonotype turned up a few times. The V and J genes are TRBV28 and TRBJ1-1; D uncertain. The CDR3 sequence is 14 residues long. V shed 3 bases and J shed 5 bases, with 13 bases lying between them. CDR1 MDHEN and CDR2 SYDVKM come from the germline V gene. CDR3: CASSFLPIKTEAFF. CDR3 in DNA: TGTGCCAGCAGTTTTTTGCCCATCAAGACTGAAGCTTTCTTT.

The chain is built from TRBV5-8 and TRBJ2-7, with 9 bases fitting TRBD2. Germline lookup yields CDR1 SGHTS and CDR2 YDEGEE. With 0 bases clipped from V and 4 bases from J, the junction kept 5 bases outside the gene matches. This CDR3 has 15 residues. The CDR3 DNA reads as TGTGCCAGCAGCTTGGGTAGCGGGGGCGAGTACGAGCAGTACTTC. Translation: CASSLGSGGEYEQYF.

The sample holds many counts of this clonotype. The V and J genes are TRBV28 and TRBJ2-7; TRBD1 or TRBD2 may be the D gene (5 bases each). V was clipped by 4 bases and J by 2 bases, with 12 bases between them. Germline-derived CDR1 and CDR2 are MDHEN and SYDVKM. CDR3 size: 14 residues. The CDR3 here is CASSSGAWAYEQYF. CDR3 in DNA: TGTGCCAGCAGTTCCGGGGCATGGGCCTACGAGCAGTACTTC.

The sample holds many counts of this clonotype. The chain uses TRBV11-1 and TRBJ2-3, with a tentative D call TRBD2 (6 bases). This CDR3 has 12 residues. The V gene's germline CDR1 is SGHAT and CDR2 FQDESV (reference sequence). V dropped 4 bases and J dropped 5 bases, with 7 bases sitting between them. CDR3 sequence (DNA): TGTGCCAGCAGCTGGGGGGAAGATACGCAGTATTTT. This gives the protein CASSWGEDTQYF.

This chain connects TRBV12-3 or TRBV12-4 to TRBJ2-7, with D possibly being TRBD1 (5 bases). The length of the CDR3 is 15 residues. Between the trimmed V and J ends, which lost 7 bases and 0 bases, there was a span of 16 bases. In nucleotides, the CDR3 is TGTGCCAGCACTAAGACAGATTTGAGCTCCTACGAGCAGTACTTC. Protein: CASTKTDLSSYEQYF.

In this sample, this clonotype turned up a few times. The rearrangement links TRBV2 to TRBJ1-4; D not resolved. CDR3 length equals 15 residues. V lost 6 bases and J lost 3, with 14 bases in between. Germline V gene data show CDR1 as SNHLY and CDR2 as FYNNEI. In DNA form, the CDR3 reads TGTGCCAGCAGGCTTCTTTCTTGGGCTAATGAAAAACTGTTTTTT. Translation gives CASRLLSWANEKLFF.